These T cell receptor beta chains were read from a single sample in a study of OX40 agonist ivuxolimab in advanced cancers. Some clones are missing from TCRdb's copy, which holds only in-frame ones; the method was immunoSEQ multiplex PCR. This sample has fewer than 80,000 clones, with about 91% found just once. This material consisted of CD4+ or CD8+ T cells sorted from blood, taken in a trial of the OX40 agonist ivuxolimab. The receptors here all came from an adult with an advanced solid tumor such as melanoma, head and neck, liver or kidney cancer. The CDR3 runs from the conserved cysteine through the conserved F or W. The D gene is left open where the match is weak. Clone size is shown for a subset of rows, as once, few, many or a class of expanded clone.

abundance,j_gene,len,d_gene,v_gene,CDR3nt,CDR3aa
.,TRBJ1-3,17,.,TRBV4-2,TGTGCCAGCAGCCAAGATTATTTGGGGTCTAATGGAAACACCATATATTTT,CASSQDYLGSNGNTIYF
.,TRBJ2-3,18,TRBD2,TRBV11-3,TGTGCCAGCAGCCCCCAAGGGAGCGGGGGGGCCGTTGCAGATACGCAGTATTTT,CASSPQGSGGAVADTQYF
.,TRBJ2-1,14,TRBD1,TRBV18,TGTGCCAGCTCACCGGGACAGGGGTACAATGAGCAGTTCTTC,CASSPGQGYNEQFF
.,TRBJ2-7,13,.,TRBV29-1,TGCAGCGTTGAGAAGGGTCCCGATTACGAGCAGTACTTC,CSVEKGPDYEQYF
.,TRBJ2-7,14,.,TRBV10-3,TGTGCCATCAGTGTGGATCAGGAGGTTTACGAGCAGTACTTC,CAISVDQEVYEQYF
.,TRBJ1-2,13,TRBD1,TRBV5-4,TGTGCCAGCAGCTTGGTTGGACAGGGTGGCTACACCTTC,CASSLVGQGGYTF
once,TRBJ2-5,12,.,TRBV6-1,TGTGCCAGCAGTGAAGAAGTAGGGGGGACGCACTTC,CASSEEVGGTHF
.,TRBJ2-7,15,TRBD1,TRBV5-1,TGCGCCAGCAGCCCCCAGGGGGTCGGGTCCTACGAGCAGTACTTC,CASSPQGVGSYEQYF
.,TRBJ1-1,16,.,TRBV18,TGTGCCAGCTCACCTTATCAGGGGCCGGCGAACACTGAAGCTTTCTTT,CASSPYQGPANTEAFF
.,TRBJ2-1,16,TRBD2,TRBV7-3,TGTGCCAGCAGCCAACAGCGGGGGGGCTCCTACAATGAGCAGTTCTTC,CASSQQRGGSYNEQFF
.,TRBJ1-6,19,.,TRBV21-1,TGTGCCAGCATCCCCGGACCGGCTTTTAACCTTTTTAACAATTCACCCCTCCACTTT,CASIPGPAFNLFNNSPLHF
.,TRBJ1-1,16,.,TRBV19,TGTGCCAGTAGTATTAGTCAGGGGCGTATGAACACTGAAGCTTTCTTT,CASSISQGRMNTEAFF
.,TRBJ2-5,14,.,TRBV6-1,TGTGCCAGCAGTGCCCCCAACCCACAAGAGACCCAGTACTTC,CASSAPNPQETQYF
.,TRBJ2-2,13,.,TRBV23-1,TGCGCCAGCATTCAGGTAAGCGCCGGGGAGCTGTTTTTT,CASIQVSAGELFF
.,TRBJ2-1,15,TRBD1,TRBV2,TGTGCCAGCATCCCCTGGGACAGCTCCTACAATGAGCAGTTCTTC,CASIPWDSSYNEQFF
.,TRBJ2-5,15,.,TRBV5-1,TGCGCCAGCAGCTCTCTGGCGGGGATGAGGGAGACCCAGTACTTC,CASSSLAGMRETQYF
.,TRBJ2-2,15,.,TRBV5-1,TGCGCCAGCAGCGGAACCGAAGACAGCGCCGGGGAGCTGTTTTTT,CASSGTEDSAGELFF
.,TRBJ1-5,15,.,TRBV18,TGTGCCAGCTCACCGGCAGGGGTTAGCAATCAGCCCCAGCATTTT,CASSPAGVSNQPQHF
.,TRBJ1-3,16,.,TRBV7-9,TGTGCCAGCAGCCCAAGGGCCTCACTCTCTGGAAACACCATATATTTT,CASSPRASLSGNTIYF
.,TRBJ2-7,14,TRBD1,TRBV6-5,TGTGCCAGCAGTTACCGGACAGGCCCCTACGAGCAGTACTTC,CASSYRTGPYEQYF
once,TRBJ1-2,14,.,TRBV7-9,TGTGCCAGCAGCCCACCCTCGGACAGCTATGGCTACACCTTC,CASSPPSDSYGYTF
.,TRBJ1-1,12,.,TRBV9,TGTGCCAGCAGCCCCGTCGACGTAGCTGCTTTCTTT,CASSPVDVAAFF
.,TRBJ2-7,13,TRBD1,TRBV6-5,TGTGCCAGCAGTTACATTAAGACAGGGGTGCAGTACTTC,CASSYIKTGVQYF
once,TRBJ2-6,17,TRBD1,TRBV28,TGTGCCAGCAGTTCCGGACAGGGGGCGTTTGGGGCCAACGTCCTGACTTTC,CASSSGQGAFGANVLTF
once,TRBJ1-3,17,.,TRBV5-6,TGTGCCAGCAGCCTCCTTGGGGTAGGGGGGCCTGGAAACACCATATATTTT,CASSLLGVGGPGNTIYF
.,TRBJ1-1,14,.,TRBV6-1,TGTGCCAGCAGTGAATTGGGGAAGAACACTGAAGCTTTCTTT,CASSELGKNTEAFF
.,TRBJ2-1,14,.,TRBV4-2,TGTGCCAGCAGCCAAGCCCGGCAGGGCAATGAGCAGTTCTTC,CASSQARQGNEQFF
.,TRBJ2-5,19,TRBD2,TRBV19,TGTGCCAGTAGTATAGGGGGTCTCCCGGGGAGGGTTCGACAAGAGACCCAGTACTTC,CASSIGGLPGRVRQETQYF
.,TRBJ2-7,15,.,TRBV5-1,TGCGCCAGCAGTCCCGGGACCCCAGTCGGCTACGAGCAGTACTTC,CASSPGTPVGYEQYF
.,TRBJ1-3,15,.,TRBV11-2,TGTGCCAGCAGCCTTGGGACGGCGGGGGGAAACACCATATATTTT,CASSLGTAGGNTIYF
once,TRBJ1-6,17,.,TRBV21-1,TGTGCCAGCAGCAAAATTGCAGCGAGCTCCTATAATTCACCCCTCCACTTT,CASSKIAASSYNSPLHF
few,TRBJ1-6,14,TRBD1,TRBV5-1,TGCGCCAGCAGCAAGCAGGGGGATGATTCACCCCTCCACTTT,CASSKQGDDSPLHF
.,TRBJ1-6,13,.,TRBV21-1,TGTGCCAGCACTATGAACAGGTATTCACCCCTCCACTTT,CASTMNRYSPLHF
.,TRBJ2-5,15,.,TRBV7-9,TGTGCCAGCAGCTTATCGGTCTCGTACCAAGAGACCCAGTACTTC,CASSLSVSYQETQYF
.,TRBJ1-1,15,.,TRBV11-2,TGTGCCAGCAACCCCGGGGACCGCTTGGGCACTGAAGCTTTCTTT,CASNPGDRLGTEAFF
.,TRBJ1-2,18,.,TRBV21-1,TGTGCCAGCTTACCCCCGTCAGGCAGGGACGGGGTACAGGGTGGCTACACCTTC,CASLPPSGRDGVQGGYTF
.,TRBJ2-7,16,.,TRBV7-3,TGTGCCAGCAGCTTAATTAGGGTGGTTACCTCGGACGAGCAGTACTTC,CASSLIRVVTSDEQYF
once,TRBJ1-6,15,.,TRBV7-8,TGTGCCAGCAGCCCCCTAGGGGGTCGAGGTTCACCCCTCCACTTT,CASSPLGGRGSPLHF
.,TRBJ2-5,16,.,TRBV19,TGTGCCAGTAGTATAGTGATGGGGCCGTACCAAGAGACCCAGTACTTC,CASSIVMGPYQETQYF
.,TRBJ1-2,14,.,TRBV6-1,TGTGCCAGCAGTCCAGGAGGAGCTAACTATGGCTACACCTTC,CASSPGGANYGYTF
.,TRBJ2-7,12,.,TRBV7-2,TGTGCCAGCAGCTCGCAGCGTTACGAGCAGTACTTC,CASSSQRYEQYF
.,TRBJ1-1,13,.,TRBV2,TGTGCCAGCAGTGACGACATTAACACTGAAGCTTTCTTT,CASSDDINTEAFF
.,TRBJ2-1,16,.,TRBV5-5,TGTGCCAGCAGCTTGTCTTTATACACCTCCTACAATGAGCAGTTCTTC,CASSLSLYTSYNEQFF
.,TRBJ2-5,14,.,TRBV5-1,TGCGCCAGCAGCTTGCCTGCAGGGGAAGAGACCCAGTACTTC,CASSLPAGEETQYF
.,TRBJ2-5,15,TRBD1,TRBV9,TGTGCCAGCAGCGTAGTACCGGGACAGGGAAAGACCCAGTACTTC,CASSVVPGQGKTQYF
.,TRBJ1-4,13,.,TRBV7-2,TGTGCCAGCAGCTTAGGGATTTCGGAAAAACTGTTTTTT,CASSLGISEKLFF
.,TRBJ2-2,16,TRBD2,TRBV6-1,TGTGCCAGCAGTGACTATAGCGGGGGGGCTCCCGGGGAGCTGTTTTTT,CASSDYSGGAPGELFF
.,TRBJ1-1,13,TRBD1,TRBV2,TGTGCCAGCAGCATAGAGGGGGCCACTGAAGCTTTCTTT,CASSIEGATEAFF
.,TRBJ1-2,15,TRBD1,TRBV5-1,TGCGCCAGCAGCTTGGGGGACAGGATAGGCTATGGCTACACCTTC,CASSLGDRIGYGYTF
.,TRBJ1-2,14,TRBD1,TRBV5-1,TGCGCCAGCAGCCCCGGACAGGGGACCTATGGCTACACCTTC,CASSPGQGTYGYTF
once,TRBJ1-2,15,.,TRBV10-3,TGTGCCATCAGTGAGTCAGGTAGTGCACTCTATGGCTACACCTTC,CAISESGSALYGYTF
.,TRBJ1-1,15,.,TRBV2,TGTGCCAGCAGTGAAGCGCTTCCGGGGATTACTGAAGCTTTCTTT,CASSEALPGITEAFF
.,TRBJ2-3,17,.,TRBV30,TGTGCCTGGAGGGAACCAGGGGCAGGGGCTTCGACAGATACGCAGTATTTT,CAWREPGAGASTDTQYF
once,TRBJ1-1,13,.,TRBV2,TGTGCCAGCAGGGCGTACCCGAACACTGAAGCTTTCTTT,CASRAYPNTEAFF
.,TRBJ2-3,15,TRBD2,TRBV11-2,TGTGCCAGCAAGTACGGGGGGGGGCAAGGAGATACGCAGTATTTT,CASKYGGGQGDTQYF
.,TRBJ2-5,17,TRBD2,TRBV19,TGTGCCAGTAGTAAGGGGAGGGGAGTAAAGAATCAAGAGACCCAGTACTTC,CASSKGRGVKNQETQYF
.,TRBJ1-5,15,.,TRBV2,TGTGCCAGCAGCCCGGGTTTGAGTTTCCCTAAGCCCCAGCATTTT,CASSPGLSFPKPQHF